This passage covers 15 T cell receptor beta chains from one sample sequenced in a study of T cells in Graves' hyperthyroidism and ophthalmopathy. Template material for amplifying TCR beta CDR3 regions consisted of RNA transcripts. Using the HTBI primer set, a first-round RT-PCR was run on the TCR CDR3. TCRdb passed the multiplex PCR reads through MiXCR, listing each CDR3 protein once. The sample consists of fewer than 450,000 distinct CDR3 sequences, roughly an eighth of them appearing once. Material for sequencing was blood. All receptors come from a man between 50 and 59 years old with Graves' ophthalmopathy.

This clonotype came up many times. This chain connects TRBV7-2 to TRBJ2-2; TRBD2 matches 12 bases. Germline V gene lookup returns CDR1 SGHTA and CDR2 FQGNSA. The V segment lost 5 bases and the J segment 5 bases; nucleotides outside the gene matches: 6. This CDR3 is 16 amino acids long. The CDR3 region is CASSVTGTSGTGELFF. The DNA of the CDR3 is TGTGCCAGCAGCGTCACCGGGACTAGCGGGACCGGGGAGCTGTTTTTT.

This clonotype was counted only a few times. This chain uses TRBV19 with TRBJ2-7; 9 nucleotides agree with TRBD1. CDR1 and CDR2 from the germline V gene are LNHDA and SQIVND (reference sequence). V shed 4 bases, J shed 5 bases, and the junction held 6 bases outside the gene matches. This CDR3 comprises 14 residues. CDR3 in DNA: TGTGCCAGTAGTACATTGGGGACAGGGAACGAGCAGTACTTC. Amino acid sequence: CASSTLGTGNEQYF.

This clonotype was seen ten or more times. The J gene is TRBJ2-3, the V gene TRBV10-1; TRBD2 matches 10 bases. Germline V lookup: CDR1 WNHNN, CDR2 SYGVQD (reference sequence). With V trimmed by 3 bases and J by 5 bases, 5 bases remained unmatched. CDR3 length equals 15 residues. This chain's CDR3 is CASSESSGRQDTQYF. The CDR3 DNA reads TGCGCCAGCAGTGAATCTAGCGGGAGACAAGATACGCAGTATTTT.

This clonotype was observed a few times. V and J are TRBV5-5 and TRBJ2-1; 15 bases map to TRBD2. CDR3 length: 16 residues. The junction had 5 bases not matched to a gene; V was cut back by 4 bases and J by 6 bases. Per the germline V gene, CDR1 is SGHKS and CDR2 is YYEKEE (reference sequence). CDR3 sequence reads: CASSDWTSGRGNEQFF. CDR3 coding DNA: TGTGCCAGCAGCGACTGGACTAGCGGGAGGGGCAATGAGCAGTTCTTC.

This clonotype was found many times. V is TRBV7-9 and J is TRBJ2-7; possibly TRBD1 for D (6 bases). CDR1 is SEHNR, CDR2 FQNEAQ, per germline (reference sequence). This CDR3 spans 16 amino acids. The germline V and J ends were trimmed by 5 bases and 0 bases, with 17 bases remaining between them. In nucleotides, the CDR3 is TGTGCCAGCAGCAAAGTCATAGACAGGCCCTCCTACGAGCAGTACTTC. The encoded protein is CASSKVIDRPSYEQYF.

This clonotype was counted a few times. The V gene is TRBV28, the J gene TRBJ2-7; D perhaps matches TRBD2 (5 bases). The CDR3 runs 12 residues. The germline V gene encodes CDR1 MDHEN and CDR2 SYDVKM. V was shortened by 6 bases and J by 3 bases, with 9 bases between the two germline ends. CDR3 in DNA: TGTGCCAGCAGGGGAGACTTCTACGAGCAGTACTTC. Its translation is CASRGDFYEQYF.

This clonotype was counted at least ten times. The J gene is TRBJ2-3, the V gene TRBV20-1; D is ambiguous. This CDR3 contains 10 residues. V was cut by 7 bases and J by 3 bases, with 5 bases left in between. Looked up from germline, CDR1 is DFQATT and CDR2 is SNEGSKA (reference sequence). This CDR3 is CSGKTDTQYF. The CDR3 DNA reads as TGCAGTGGCAAGACAGATACGCAGTATTTT.

This clonotype occurred many times. The chain's CDR3 is CASSYGAGLPLEQFF. CDR3 DNA sequence: TGTGCCAGCAGCTACGGAGCGGGATTGCCCCTGGAGCAGTTCTTC. The J gene is TRBJ2-1, the V gene TRBV7-9; TRBD2 matches 7 bases. The CDR3 has 15 residues. Germline CDR1 and CDR2: SEHNR and FQNEAQ (reference sequence). Trimming at V came to 4 bases and at J to 10 bases, leaving 13 bases not matched to a gene. Based on the CDR3 plus reference TRBV7-9 and TRBJ2-1, the full variable domain is DTGVSQNPRHKITKRGQNVTFRCDPISEHNRLYWYRQTLGQGPEFLTYFQNEAQLEKSRLLSDRFSAERPKGSFSTLEIQRTEQGDSAMYLCASSYGAGLPLEQFFGPGTRLTVL.

This clonotype was observed many times. Written as DNA, the CDR3 is TGTGCCACCAGTGACCCCGGACAGGGGGCGGGAAATGAGCAGTTCTTC. Its protein product is CATSDPGQGAGNEQFF. The chain employs TRBV24-1 and TRBJ2-1, with 11 bases fitting TRBD1. The junction had 8 bases not matched to a gene; V was cut back by 4 bases and J by 7 bases. The CDR3 spans 16 residues. Germline CDR1 is KGHDR and CDR2 is SFDVKD.

This clonotype was detected many times. The rearrangement joins TRBV6-1 to TRBJ1-1, with no clear D. The CDR3 totals 15 residues. Trimming removed 5 bases from V and 0 bases from J, with 13 bases in between. Germline V gene sequence: CDR1 MNHNS, CDR2 SASEGT. The CDR3 DNA follows: TGTGCCAGCAGTTTCTCTGTAGCGATGAACACTGAAGCTTTCTTT. Amino acids: CASSFSVAMNTEAFF.

Many counts were recorded for this clonotype. The V and J genes are TRBV29-1 and TRBJ2-1, with D perhaps being TRBD1 or TRBD2 (5 bases each). The germline CDR1 and CDR2 sequences are SQVTM and ANQGSEA. The CDR3 runs to 12 residues. V shed 7 bases and J shed 8 bases, with 15 bases lying between them. CDR3 protein: CSAELGVDEQFF. Here the CDR3 DNA reads TGCAGCGCCGAGCTGGGGGTCGATGAGCAGTTCTTC.

The V gene is TRBV11-2, the J gene TRBJ2-6; TRBD1 is a possible D gene (5 bases). CDR1 and CDR2 from the germline V gene are SGHAT and FQNNGV. The ends were cut back, 5 bases at V and 4 bases at J, with 12 bases in the middle. The CDR3 loop spans 15 amino acids. CDR3 residues: CASSGAPAGANVLTF. DNA for the CDR3: TGTGCCAGCAGCGGGGCACCGGCCGGGGCCAACGTCCTGACTTTC.

At least ten counts were recorded for this clonotype. The rearrangement joins TRBV29-1 to TRBJ2-3; possibly TRBD1 for D (5 bases). Germline V lookup: CDR1 SQVTM, CDR2 ANQGSEA. Trimming shortened V by 7 bases and J by 0 bases, and 11 bases separated the two germline ends. The CDR3 sequence is 13 residues long. In DNA, the CDR3 is TGCAGCGGAAACCCAGGGAGCACAGATACGCAGTATTTT. Translating it yields CSGNPGSTDTQYF.

This clonotype appeared a few times. A junction boundary mismatches the germline segment, possibly from a read error. This sequence joins TRBV28 and TRBJ2-5; 12 positions match TRBD2. The V gene's germline CDR1 is MDHEN and CDR2 SYDVKM. This CDR3 comprises 14 residues. The CDR3 sequence: CASSLPGLAGGLNF. The CDR3 nucleotides read TGTGCCAGCAGTTTACCGGGACTAGCGGGCGGCCTAAACTTC.

This clonotype was seen at least ten times. The chain recombines TRBV20-1 with TRBJ2-7; D is unresolved. CDR3 length: 14 amino acids. Germline V gene sequence: CDR1 DFQATT, CDR2 SNEGSKA (reference sequence). Deletions cut 4 bases from V and 3 bases from J, with 16 bases between. CDR3 sequence reads: CSATDLYGVYEQYF. DNA of the CDR3: TGCAGTGCTACCGACCTCTATGGAGTCTACGAGCAGTACTTC.